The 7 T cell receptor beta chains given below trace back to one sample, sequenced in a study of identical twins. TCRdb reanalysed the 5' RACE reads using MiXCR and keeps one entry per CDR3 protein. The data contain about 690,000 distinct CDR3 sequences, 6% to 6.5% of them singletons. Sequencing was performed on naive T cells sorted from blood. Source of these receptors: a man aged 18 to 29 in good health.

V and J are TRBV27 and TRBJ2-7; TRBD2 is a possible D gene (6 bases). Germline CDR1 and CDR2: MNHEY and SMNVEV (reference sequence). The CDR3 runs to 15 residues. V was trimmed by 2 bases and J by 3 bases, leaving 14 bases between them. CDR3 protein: CASSLISGVNYEQYF. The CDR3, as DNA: TGTGCCAGCAGTTTAATTTCGGGGGTTAACTACGAGCAGTACTTC.

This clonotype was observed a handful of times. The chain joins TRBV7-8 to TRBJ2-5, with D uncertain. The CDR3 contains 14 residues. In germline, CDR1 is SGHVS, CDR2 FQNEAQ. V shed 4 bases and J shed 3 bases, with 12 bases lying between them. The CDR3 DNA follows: TGTGCCAGCAGCTCCGCACGGCGAGAAGAGACCCAGTACTTC. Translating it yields CASSSARREETQYF.

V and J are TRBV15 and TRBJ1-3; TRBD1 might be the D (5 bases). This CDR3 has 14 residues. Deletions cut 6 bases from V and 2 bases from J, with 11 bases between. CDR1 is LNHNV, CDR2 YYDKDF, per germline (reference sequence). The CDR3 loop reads CATSKRGTGNTIYF. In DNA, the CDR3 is TGTGCCACCAGTAAAAGGGGAACTGGAAACACCATATATTTT. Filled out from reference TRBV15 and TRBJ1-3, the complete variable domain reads DAMVIQNPRYQVTQFGKPVTLSCSQTLNHNVMYWYQQKSSQAPKLLFHYYDKDFNNEADTPDNFQSRRPNTSFCFLDIRSPGLGDTAMYLCATSKRGTGNTIYFGEGSWLTVV.

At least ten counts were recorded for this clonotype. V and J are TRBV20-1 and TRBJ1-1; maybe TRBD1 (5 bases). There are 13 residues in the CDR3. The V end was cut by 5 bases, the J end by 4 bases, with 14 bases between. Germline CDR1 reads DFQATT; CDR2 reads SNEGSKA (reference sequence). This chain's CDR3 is CSAGRGPGTEAFF. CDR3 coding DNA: TGCAGTGCTGGAAGGGGTCCGGGCACTGAAGCTTTCTTT.

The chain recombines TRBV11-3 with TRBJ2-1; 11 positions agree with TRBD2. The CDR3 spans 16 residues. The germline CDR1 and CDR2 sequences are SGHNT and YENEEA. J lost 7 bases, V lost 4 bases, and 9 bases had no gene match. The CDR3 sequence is CASSYPTSGSGNEQFF. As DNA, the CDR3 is TGTGCCAGCAGCTACCCAACTAGCGGGAGTGGAAATGAGCAGTTCTTC.

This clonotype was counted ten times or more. DNA of the CDR3: TGCAGCGTTGTGCGTTTCGGTTCGAACACTGAAGCTTTCTTT. Translating gives CSVVRFGSNTEAFF. J is TRBJ1-1 and V is TRBV29-1, with D hard to call. This CDR3 has 14 residues. Between the trimmed V and J ends, which lost 4 bases and 1 base, there was a span of 13 bases. CDR1 and CDR2 from the germline V gene are SQVTM and ANQGSEA.

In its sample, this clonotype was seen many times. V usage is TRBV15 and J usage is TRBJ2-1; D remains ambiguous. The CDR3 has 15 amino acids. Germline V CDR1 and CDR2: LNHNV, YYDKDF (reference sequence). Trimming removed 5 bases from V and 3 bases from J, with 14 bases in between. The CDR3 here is CATSYPSADYNEQFF. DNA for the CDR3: TGTGCCACCAGCTACCCTTCGGCGGACTACAATGAGCAGTTCTTC.